A single sample gave rise to the 21 T cell receptor beta chains below, sequenced in a study of T cell responses to AZD1222 COVID-19 vaccine. Profiled with immunoSEQ multiplex PCR; TCRdb holds only in-frame clones, not every one. Counted here are about 97,000 clones, about 86% occurring once; the ten biggest clones make up 5%. The sample in question was peripheral blood, obtained on day 0 of AZD1222 vaccination. Every receptor here comes from an adult in good health.

J is TRBJ2-2 and V is TRBV5-1, with 8 positions matching TRBD1. The CDR3 spans 17 residues. The germline V gene has CDR1 SGHRS and CDR2 YFSETQ. V gave up 0 bases and J gave up 0 bases; unmatched junction bases: 4. CDR3 sequence (DNA): TGCGCCAGCAGCTTGGAAGGACAGGGATCGAACACCGGGGAGCTGTTTTTT. It yields the protein CASSLEGQGSNTGELFF.

The chain couples TRBV4-3 to TRBJ1-4; a possible D gene is TRBD1 (5 bases). The CDR3 has 16 residues. Trimming cost V 0 bases and J 4 bases, with 12 bases left between them. Germline CDR1 reads LGHNA; CDR2 reads YSLEER. The CDR3 loop is CASSQDPTDGNEKLFF. Here the CDR3 DNA reads TGCGCCAGCAGCCAAGATCCGACAGATGGTAATGAAAAACTGTTTTTT.

This chain links TRBV27 with TRBJ1-2, with 10 bases matching TRBD1. Trimming at V came to 6 bases and at J to 10 bases, leaving 8 bases not matched to a gene. Per germline, CDR1 MNHEY and CDR2 SMNVEV (reference sequence). This CDR3 spans 13 amino acids. Here the CDR3 reads CASRLSGTGDYTF. DNA for the CDR3: TGTGCCAGCAGACTCTCCGGGACAGGGGACTACACCTTC.

V is TRBV3-1 (or the pseudogene TRBV3-2) and J is TRBJ1-2; the match to TRBD1 covers 10 bases. V lost 3 bases and J lost 4; bases outside the gene matches: 11. This CDR3 is built from 17 residues. Germline CDR1 and CDR2: LGHDT and YNNKEL (reference sequence). CDR3 sequence (DNA): TGTGCCAGCAGCCACAGGGAAGCGGGACAGGGGATCTATGGCTACACCTTC. Protein: CASSHREAGQGIYGYTF.

DNA of the CDR3: TGTGCCAGCAGCGGGGGAAGCGGGGGAAACACCGGGGAGCTGTTTTTT. Its protein is CASSGGSGGNTGELFF. The chain employs TRBV9 and TRBJ2-2, with 8 nucleotides matching TRBD2. CDR1 is SGDLS and CDR2 is YYNGEE in the germline V gene. The ends lost 3 bases at V and 2 bases at J; junction bases unmatched: 6. CDR3 length: 16 amino acids.

V is TRBV9 and J is TRBJ1-6, with D perhaps TRBD1 (5 bases). The CDR3 contains 16 residues. The V gene's germline CDR1 is SGDLS and CDR2 YYNGEE. The V end was cut by 3 bases, the J end by 7 bases, with 17 bases between. CDR3 nucleotide sequence: TGTGCCAGCAGCGAGGGACCCAGTCAACTCAATTCACCCCTCCACTTT. Translating gives CASSEGPSQLNSPLHF.

The chain carries TRBV12-3 or TRBV12-4 and TRBJ1-1; D is undetermined. V was pared by 2 bases and J by 0 bases, with 4 bases between. This CDR3 has 13 residues. In nucleotides, the CDR3 is TGTGCCAGCAGTTTAAAATTGAACACTGAAGCTTTCTTT. This sequence encodes CASSLKLNTEAFF.

The rearrangement uses TRBV12-3 or TRBV12-4 and TRBJ2-7; TRBD1 agrees at 7 bases. The CDR3 spans 12 residues. Trimming took 6 bases from V and 6 from J; bases not matched to a gene: 5. DNA of the CDR3: TGTGCCAGCAGGGGAACAGGGGTCGAGCAGTACTTC. It codes for CASRGTGVEQYF.

This sequence joins TRBV11-1 and TRBJ1-1; D is undetermined. CDR1 and CDR2 from the germline V gene are SGHAT and FQDESV (reference sequence). The CDR3 is 12 residues long. The V gene lost 5 bases and the J gene lost 7 bases, with 11 bases spanning the gap. The CDR3 coding sequence is TGTGCCAGCAGCCCATTACGCCTTGAAGCTTTCTTT. Protein product: CASSPLRLEAFF.

This chain uses TRBV29-1 with TRBJ2-5, with unresolved D. With 8 bases removed from V and 4 bases from J, the gap between germline ends came to 17 bases. From germline, CDR1 is SQVTM and CDR2 ANQGSEA. The CDR3 extends over 13 amino acids. The CDR3 region has the DNA TGCAGCATTTTCGCTGGCGTCTTAGAGACCCAGTACTTC. This gives the protein CSIFAGVLETQYF.

The chain couples TRBV6-2 or TRBV6-3 to TRBJ2-7; D could derive from TRBD1 or TRBD2 (5 bases each). Germline V gives CDR1 MNHEY, CDR2 SVGEGT. V was shortened by 4 bases and J by 5 bases, with 15 bases between the two germline ends. The CDR3 consists of 14 residues. CDR3 in DNA: TGTGCCAGCAGTTTTATGTTGGGGGTCAACGAGCAGTACTTC. As protein: CASSFMLGVNEQYF.

The V call is TRBV7-2, the J call TRBJ1-1, with D possibly matching TRBD1 (6 bases). The CDR3 totals 13 residues. Trimming removed 5 bases at V and 8 bases at J, with 15 bases between. Per the germline V gene, CDR1 is SGHTA and CDR2 is FQGNSA. CDR3 DNA: TGTGCCAGCAGCCTCCGACAGGCGAAAGAAGCTTTCTTT. Amino acids: CASSLRQAKEAFF.

This chain connects TRBV18 to TRBJ2-5; maybe TRBD1 (5 bases). CDR1 and CDR2 (germline): KGHSH, LQKENI. Trimming removed 3 bases at V and 0 bases at J, with 8 bases between. CDR3 length equals 14 residues. CDR3 loop: CASSPATDQETQYF. DNA for the CDR3: TGTGCCAGCTCACCCGCGACAGACCAAGAGACCCAGTACTTC.

This chain joins TRBV24-1 and TRBJ2-7; the match to TRBD1 covers 8 bases. This CDR3 spans 14 amino acids. CDR1 is KGHDR and CDR2 is SFDVKD in the germline V gene. Trimming took 2 bases from V and 6 from J; bases not matched to a gene: 5. Here the CDR3 DNA reads TGTGCCACCAGTGATTCCTCGGACAGGGTCGAGCAGTACTTC. This codes for CATSDSSDRVEQYF.

The rearrangement uses TRBV12-2 and TRBJ1-5; the D segment call TRBD1 is taken from the table without a DNA check. TRBV12-2 is noted as a pseudogene. The CDR3 consists of 16 residues. CDR3 sequence reads: CASRGAAQGQGQPQHF. The CDR3 DNA reads as TGTGCAAGTCGGGGGGCGGCACAGGGGCAGGGTCAGCCCCAGCATTTT.

The J gene is TRBJ1-1, the V gene TRBV29-1; D is unresolved. V was clipped by 3 bases and J by 7 bases, with 15 bases between them. This CDR3 contains 13 residues. The germline gives CDR1 SQVTM, CDR2 ANQGSEA. The chain's CDR3 is CSVDSGRLDEAFF. The CDR3 nucleotides are TGCAGCGTTGACTCCGGCAGGTTAGATGAAGCTTTCTTT.

J is TRBJ1-5 and V is TRBV7-8; D is ambiguous. Trimming cost V 5 bases and J 8 bases, with 13 bases left between them. CDR1 and CDR2 from the germline V gene are SGHVS and FQNEAQ. This CDR3 has 13 amino acids. CDR3 loop: CASSPNGNEPQHF. The CDR3 DNA reads as TGTGCCAGCAGCCCCAACGGGAATGAGCCCCAGCATTTT.

V is TRBV11-2 and J is TRBJ1-1; D gene unclear. V lost 0 bases and J lost 4, with 15 bases in between. Germline lookup yields CDR1 SGHAT and CDR2 FQNNGV. CDR3 length: 16 amino acids. The CDR3 is CASSLEFRVPRTEAFF. Here the CDR3 DNA reads TGTGCCAGCAGCTTAGAGTTTAGGGTCCCCCGCACTGAAGCTTTCTTT.

CDR3 bases: TGTGCCAGCAGCGCAACAGGGTCCGGGGAGCTGTTTTTT. This encodes CASSATGSGELFF. The genes are TRBV7-3 and TRBJ2-2, with D perhaps matching TRBD1 (6 bases). The germline V gene has CDR1 SGHTA and CDR2 FQGTGA. The CDR3 loop spans 13 amino acids. Trimming removed 5 bases from V and 6 bases from J, with 10 bases in between.

This chain connects TRBV5-4 to TRBJ2-3; the match to TRBD1 covers 11 bases. The CDR3 length is 16 residues. The germline V gene encodes CDR1 SGHNT and CDR2 YYREEE (reference sequence). J lost 9 bases, V lost 0 bases, and 9 bases had no gene match. CDR3 amino acids: CASSLAPGQGVGTQYF. In nucleotides, the CDR3 is TGTGCCAGCAGCTTGGCGCCGGGACAGGGGGTAGGCACGCAGTATTTT.

The chain joins TRBV12-3 or TRBV12-4 to TRBJ2-7; D unresolved. CDR3 length equals 12 residues. V was shortened by 6 bases and J by 9 bases, with 15 bases between the two germline ends. This CDR3 is CASSLGPLGQYF. As DNA, the CDR3 is TGTGCCAGCAGCCTTGGCCCTTTGGGGCAGTACTTC.